The 13 T cell receptor beta chains below all came from one sample that was sequenced in a study of beta chain features in type 1 diabetes. General study points: TCRB CDR3s were moderately but significantly shorter in Type 1 diabetes patients in all four CD4+ subsets.

The authors reverse transcribed all of the isolated RNA, so sequencing captured expressed TCRB transcripts. Sequenced by immunoSEQ multiplex PCR; TCRdb stores in-frame clones only, minus some. The sample contains some 350,000 clones, around an eighth of which appear only once. The antigens these receptors bind are not known. Sample: naive CD4+ T cells from blood. These receptors were taken from a woman between 18 and 30 years old with type 1 diabetes.

The chain is built from TRBV28 and TRBJ2-3; 7 bases map to TRBD1. Germline CDR1 is MDHEN and CDR2 is SYDVKM. Trimming took 5 bases from V and 4 from J; bases not matched to a gene: 6. This CDR3 spans 14 amino acids. The CDR3 loop reads CASSLTGYADTQYF. The CDR3 DNA follows: TGTGCCAGCAGTCTGACAGGGTATGCAGATACGCAGTATTTT. The full variable domain, its missing parts supplied by reference TRBV28 and TRBJ2-3, is DVKVTQSSRYLVKRTGEKVFLECVQDMDHENMFWYRQDPGLGLRLIYFSYDVKMKEKGDIPEGYSVSREKKERFSLILESASTNQTSMYLCASSLTGYADTQYFGPGTRLTVL.

This chain connects TRBV5-1 to TRBJ1-1; TRBD1 agrees at 7 bases. Unmatched junction bases numbered 11, after V lost 4 bases and J lost 5 bases. The length of the CDR3 is 15 residues. Germline lookup yields CDR1 SGHRS and CDR2 YFSETQ. The CDR3 DNA is TGCGCCAGCAGCCTAACCGGACAGGCTCTGACTGAAGCTTTCTTT. It codes for CASSLTGQALTEAFF.

This clone occurred once. The chain combines TRBV6-1 with TRBJ1-1; D may be TRBD1 (6 bases). The ends were cut back, 3 bases at V and 10 bases at J, with 15 bases in the middle. The CDR3 consists of 13 residues. Germline loops: CDR1 MNHNS, CDR2 SASEGT. DNA for the CDR3: TGTGCCAGCAGTGACCCCGGGGGGCCGGGAGCTTTCTTT. Translating gives CASSDPGGPGAFF.

The chain carries TRBV7-6 and TRBJ2-5; D gene ambiguous. Trimming took off 1 base at V and 5 bases at J, with 8 bases between the two ends. The CDR3 totals 13 residues. Looked up from germline, CDR1 is SGHVS and CDR2 is FNYEAQ. CDR3 in amino acids: CASSLGLSETQYF. CDR3 coding DNA: TGTGCCAGCAGCTTAGGACTGAGTGAGACCCAGTACTTC.

The sample holds a few counts of this clone. The CDR3 loop reads CSVVQGYNQPQHF. CDR3 sequence (DNA): TGCAGCGTTGTTCAGGGATACAATCAGCCCCAGCATTTT. The J gene is TRBJ1-5, the V gene TRBV29-1; possible D gene TRBD1, 5 bases. This CDR3 spans 13 amino acids. With 4 bases removed from V and 3 bases from J, the gap between germline ends came to 10 bases. Per the germline V gene, CDR1 is SQVTM and CDR2 is ANQGSEA. Together with reference TRBV29-1 and TRBJ1-5, the CDR3 gives the full variable domain: SAVISQKPSRDICQRGTSLTIQCQVDSQVTMMFWYRQQPGQSLTLIATANQGSEATYESGFVIDKFPISRPNLTFSTLTVSNMSPEDSSIYLCSVVQGYNQPQHFGDGTRLSIL.

This chain links TRBV7-6 with TRBJ2-1, with TRBD2 matching 12 bases. V lost 5 bases, J lost 7 bases, and 6 bases stayed unmatched. The CDR3 has 15 residues. Germline V lookup: CDR1 SGHVS, CDR2 FNYEAQ. CDR3 DNA: TGTGCCAGCAGCCCGCTAGCGGGAGGGCCGAATGAGCAGTTCTTC. It translates to CASSPLAGGPNEQFF.

The chain is built from TRBV27 and TRBJ2-7; 7 positions agree with TRBD1. Trimming removed 4 bases from V and 5 bases from J; junction bases left unmatched: 8. The CDR3 has 14 amino acids. Germline CDR1 MNHEY, CDR2 SMNVEV (reference sequence). The CDR3 loop is CASSSLTGVHEQYV. CDR3 bases: TGTGCCAGCAGTTCACTTACAGGGGTCCACGAGCAGTACGTC.

This clone was seen a handful of times. The CDR3, as DNA: TGTGCCAGCAGCCAAGACTACTTAGGCAGGGGGCCTGAGCAGTTCTTC. Translation: CASSQDYLGRGPEQFF. The V call is TRBV14, the J call TRBJ2-1; the match to TRBD1 covers 8 bases. Per the germline V gene, CDR1 is SGHDN and CDR2 is FVKESK. The CDR3 totals 16 residues. V lost 0 bases and J lost 9; bases outside the gene matches: 10.

The chain combines TRBV28 with TRBJ2-4, with 7 bases matching TRBD2. This CDR3 spans 11 amino acids. The germline CDR1 and CDR2 sequences are MDHEN and SYDVKM. Trimming removed 2 bases from V and 14 bases from J; junction bases left unmatched: 3. The CDR3 protein is CASSLEGGKYF. The CDR3 DNA reads as TGTGCCAGCAGTTTAGAGGGAGGGAAGTACTTC.

This clone has more than one count but fewer than ten. V and J are TRBV2 and TRBJ2-2, with D uncertain. Germline CDR1 reads SNHLY; CDR2 reads FYNNEI. This CDR3 has 11 amino acids. Trimming shortened V by 5 bases and J by 5 bases, and 3 bases separated the two germline ends. This CDR3 is CASSQTGELFF. As DNA, the CDR3 is TGTGCCAGCAGTCAAACCGGGGAGCTGTTTTTT.

In regard to this clone: Other DNA sequences in the sample encode the same CDR3. The chain joins TRBV5-1 to TRBJ2-3; D remains ambiguous. The CDR3 runs 14 residues. Per germline, CDR1 SGHRS and CDR2 YFSETQ. V lost 0 bases and J 2 bases, leaving 7 bases between the germline ends. The CDR3 DNA reads as TGCGCCAGCAGCTTGGGTACAAACACAGATACGCAGTATTTT. The encoded protein is CASSLGTNTDTQYF. The complete variable domain, with remaining parts taken from reference TRBV5-1 and TRBJ2-3, reads KAGVTQTPRYLIKTRGQQVTLSCSPISGHRSVSWYQQTPGQGLQFLFEYFSETQRNKGNFPGRFSGRQFSNSRSEMNVSTLELGDSALYLCASSLGTNTDTQYFGPGTRLTVL.

This clone occurred many times. J is TRBJ1-2 and V is TRBV30, with TRBD1 identical over 7 bases. Germline assignment: CDR1 GTSNPN and CDR2 SVGIG (reference sequence). V lost 2 bases and J lost 8; bases outside the gene matches: 5. CDR3 length: 12 amino acids. The CDR3 bases are TGTGCCTGGAGTACACCAGGGGGAGGCTACACCTTC. Amino acids: CAWSTPGGGYTF.

This clone was seen only a few times. The chain is built from TRBV30 and TRBJ2-7, with TRBD1 identical over 7 bases. Germline CDR1 reads GTSNPN; CDR2 reads SVGIG (reference sequence). The CDR3 extends over 12 amino acids. With V trimmed by 3 bases and J by 6 bases, 5 bases remained unmatched. Written as DNA, the CDR3 is TGTGCCTGGAGCCGGGGACAGCTCGAGCAGTACTTC. This gives the protein CAWSRGQLEQYF.